This TCR beta chain was retrieved from a study of identical twins. The sample holds a few counts of this clonotype. TCRdb passed the 5' RACE reads through MiXCR, listing each CDR3 protein once. The sample has 550,000 to 700,000 distinct CDR3 sequences; nearly 10% are singletons. V was clipped by 6 bases and J by 4 bases, with 16 bases between them. This CDR3 is built from 15 residues. Separately, the same data were catalogued under a study of yellow fever vaccine responses in identical twins.

This TCR was recovered from a woman between 18 and 29 years old in good health. The chain combines TRBV12-3 or TRBV12-4 with TRBJ2-1; D may match TRBD1 or TRBD2 (5 bases each). Source material: PBMCs. The CDR3 region is CASRVPGTTYNEQFF. CDR3 sequence (DNA): TGTGCCAGCAGAGTCCCCGGGACCACGTACAATGAGCAGTTCTTC.